In its sample, the clone carrying this TCR beta chain was seen a few times. Its cognate antigen is unknown. The entry originates in a study of T cells after posttransplantation cyclophosphamide. Whole-study results and caveats: Later blood repertoires were often dominated by clones from the donor CD8+ memory compartment. Recipient CMV seropositivity and CMV reactivation strongly tracked TRB clonality. Skin or GI-infiltrating T cells shared few TRB sequences with blood.

TCRdb's table, derived via immunoSEQ multiplex PCR, lists solely in-frame clones and lacks some. The top ten clones hold 2.5% to 3% of a sample with under 75,000 clones, roughly 93% of them seen once. The length of the CDR3 is 14 residues. CDR1 is MNHNS and CDR2 is SASEGT in the germline V gene. The V and J ends lost 5 bases and 1 base respectively, with 9 bases between them. The related graft donor's blood sample was taken on the day of bone marrow donation. Sequencing was carried out using PBMCs. This rearrangement joins TRBV6-1 to TRBJ1-5, with a tentative D call TRBD1 (6 bases). The receptor comes from a woman in her 30s in good health and a related stem cell transplant donor. CDR3 sequence reads: CASSQGWSNQPQHF. The DNA of the CDR3 is TGTGCCAGCAGTCAGGGGTGGAGCAATCAGCCCCAGCATTTT.